These T cell receptor beta chains were read from a single sample in a study of STAT3 mutations in large granular lymphocyte leukemia. TCRdb keeps only in-frame clones here, not all; method: immunoSEQ multiplex PCR. The table has roughly 8,000 clones, 90% to 95% seen once. The sample consisted of peripheral blood mononuclear cells. These receptors were collected from a man over 45 with T-cell large granular lymphocyte leukemia. Some clones in this sample may be carry-over from other donors' samples. CDR3s include the opening cysteine and the closing phenylalanine or tryptophan. The D gene is left open where the match is weak. Only some rows state a clone size, as once, few, many or a class for expanded clones.

>-|-|TRBV29-1|TRBJ2-7
TGCAGCGTTGACGCAGGGACCTACGAGCAGTACTTC
CSVDAGTYEQYF
>-|-|TRBV29-1|TRBJ1-4
TGCAGCGTTGAGGCCGGGCTGACGGAAAAACTGTTTTTT
CSVEAGLTEKLFF
>-|-|TRBV18|TRBJ1-1
TGTGCCAGCTCATTAATTAGGGACACTGAAGCTTTCTTT
CASSLIRDTEAFF
>-|-|TRBV2|TRBJ2-7
TGTGCCAGCAGTGAAGCGCTTTATCAGGGGCGTAACGAGCAGTACTTC
CASSEALYQGRNEQYF
>-|-|TRBV5-1|TRBJ1-1
TGCGCCAGCAGCTTGAAAAATCCGAACACTGAAGCTTTCTTT
CASSLKNPNTEAFF
>-|TRBD1|TRBV5-6|TRBJ1-1
TGTGCCAGCAGCGAGACAGGGGGGCTGAACACTGAAGCTTTCTTT
CASSETGGLNTEAFF
>-|-|TRBV28|TRBJ1-2
TGTGCCACCGATCTCAGGGAGGCCTATGGCTACACCTTC
CATDLREAYGYTF
>-|TRBD1|TRBV7-2|TRBJ2-7
TGTGCCAGCAGCTTAGAGGCGACAGGGAGTTACGAGCAGTACTTC
CASSLEATGSYEQYF
>-|-|TRBV13|TRBJ2-5
TGTGCCAGCAGCTCCCAGCCCGGGAGATTCCGCGAGACCCAGTACTTC
CASSSQPGRFRETQYF
>-|-|TRBV13|TRBJ2-7
TGTGCCAGCAGCACTTCAGGATCCTACGAGCAGTACTTC
CASSTSGSYEQYF
>-|-|TRBV27|TRBJ2-1
TGTGCCAGCAGTTTTGTAAGGAGCTCCTACAATGAGCAGTTCTTC
CASSFVRSSYNEQFF
>few|-|TRBV27|TRBJ1-5
TGTGCCAGCGGCTTTCAGCCCCAGCATTTT
CASGFQPQHF
>once|-|TRBV7-3|TRBJ2-7
TGTGCCAGCTCTCTGGTGTGCTTGGGAGACGAACCTTGCGAGCAGTACTTC
CASSLVCLGDEPCEQYF
>-|-|TRBV7-8|TRBJ1-5
TGTGCCAGCAGCCGCGGGACGGTCCTTGAGCCCCAGCATTTT
CASSRGTVLEPQHF
>-|-|TRBV6-6|TRBJ1-2
TGTGCCAGCAGTGCCCCCGGGACGAGTTATGGCTACACCTTC
CASSAPGTSYGYTF
>-|TRBD1|TRBV6-1|TRBJ1-4
TGTGCCAGCAGACCTACAGGGGTCTTTGAAAAACTGTTTTTT
CASRPTGVFEKLFF
>-|TRBD1|TRBV12-5|TRBJ1-1
TGTGCTAGTGACACAGGGGAGTACGCTGAAGCTTTCTTT
CASDTGEYAEAFF
>-|TRBD2|TRBV28|TRBJ2-1
TGTGCCAGCAGTCCTCCGGGACTAGCGGGAGGGGATGAGCAGTTCTTC
CASSPPGLAGGDEQFF
>-|-|TRBV7-9|TRBJ2-7
TGTGCCAACAGCTTAGAGCAGGTCCTGTCCTACGAGCAGTACTTC
CANSLEQVLSYEQYF
>-|TRBD2|TRBV25-1|TRBJ2-3
TGTGCCAGCAGTGGCGGGAGGGCGGGAGGCACAGATACGCAGTATTTT
CASSGGRAGGTDTQYF
>-|-|TRBV5-1|TRBJ2-3
TGCGCCAGCAGCCCACAGGTTAGCACAGATACGCAGTATTTT
CASSPQVSTDTQYF
>-|-|TRBV2|TRBJ2-7
TGTGCCAGCAGTGTTCCACTCTACGAGCAGTACTTC
CASSVPLYEQYF
>-|-|TRBV5-6|TRBJ1-1
TGTGCCAGCAGCATAACAGCGAACACTGAAGCTTTCTTT
CASSITANTEAFF
>-|-|TRBV6-5|TRBJ2-5
TGTGCCAGCAGTTACTCCTGGGGGCGGCAAGAGACCCAGTACTTC
CASSYSWGRQETQYF
>-|TRBD1|TRBV6-5|TRBJ2-5
TGTGCCAGCTCTCTACACCGACAGGGGGAGACCCAGTACTTC
CASSLHRQGETQYF
>-|TRBD1|TRBV2|TRBJ1-3
TGTGCCAGCGCACAGGGGATGGGAGGAAACACCATATATTTT
CASAQGMGGNTIYF
>-|-|TRBV19|TRBJ2-5
TGTGCCAGTAGTGGTAGTGACAGCCACCAAGAGACCCAGTACTTC
CASSGSDSHQETQYF
>once|-|TRBV4-1|TRBJ2-3
TGCGCCAGCAGACTTGAAGGGAGGGATACGCAGTATTTT
CASRLEGRDTQYF
>-|TRBD1|TRBV15|TRBJ1-2
TGTGCCACCAGCAGGGGGACAGGGGTGAATGGCTACACCTTC
CATSRGTGVNGYTF
>once|TRBD1|TRBV19|TRBJ2-1
TGTGCCAGTAGTGCCCAGCAGGGGGCTCTATACTACAATGAGCAGTTCTTC
CASSAQQGALYYNEQFF
>-|TRBD1|TRBV4-2|TRBJ1-6
TGTGCCAGCAGCACAGGGACAGCAAATAATTCACCCCTCCACTTT
CASSTGTANNSPLHF
>-|TRBD2|TRBV5-1|TRBJ2-5
TGCGCCAGCAGCTTGTGGGGGAGGGAGGAGACCCAGTACTTC
CASSLWGREETQYF
>few|-|TRBV2|TRBJ1-6
TGTGCCAGCAGGGGATATAATTCACCCCTCCACTTT
CASRGYNSPLHF
>-|TRBD1|TRBV5-1|TRBJ2-7
TGCGCCAGCAGCTTCCCCGGGACAGGGACCAGTGAGCAGTACTTC
CASSFPGTGTSEQYF
>-|TRBD2|TRBV2|TRBJ2-1
TGTGCCAGCGGTAGCGGGAGGGGGAATGAGCAGTTCTTC
CASGSGRGNEQFF
>-|-|TRBV27|TRBJ1-5
TGTGCCAGCAGCCCACGACAGAGGGAGGACCCCTATAGCAATCAGCCCCAGCATTTT
CASSPRQREDPYSNQPQHF
>-|-|TRBV4-2|TRBJ2-1
TGTGCCAGCAGCCAGGGGGGGGCGGAGAATGAGCAGTTCTTC
CASSQGGAENEQFF
>-|-|TRBV9|TRBJ2-1
TGTGCCAGCAGCGTAGTAGGGGGGGGCAATGAGCAGTTCTTC
CASSVVGGGNEQFF
>-|TRBD1|TRBV6-5|TRBJ1-2
TGTGCCAGCAGTTACTCGACAGGGGGCTATGGCTACACCTTC
CASSYSTGGYGYTF
>-|-|TRBV5-6|TRBJ1-2
TGTGCCAGCAGCCTTGAAGGGCTTCGCAACTATGGCTACACCTTC
CASSLEGLRNYGYTF
>-|TRBD1|TRBV5-1|TRBJ1-4
TGCGCCAGCAGCTCCCGGACAGGGCCAACTAATGAAAAACTGTTTTTT
CASSSRTGPTNEKLFF
>-|-|TRBV11-2|TRBJ2-3
TGTGCCAGCAGCTTAGCCCAGGGTGTAGATACGCAGTATTTT
CASSLAQGVDTQYF
>-|TRBD1|TRBV27|TRBJ2-7
TGTGCCAGCAGTTTATCGGGTTGGGACAGTCTCTACGAGCAGTACTTC
CASSLSGWDSLYEQYF
>few|TRBD1|TRBV5-1|TRBJ1-5
TGCGCCAGCAGCTTGGGGCAGGGGGATCAGCCCCAGCATTTT
CASSLGQGDQPQHF
>-|-|TRBV19|TRBJ2-3
TGTGCCAGTAGTGGACCGGGGGATACGCAGTATTTT
CASSGPGDTQYF
>-|-|TRBV28|TRBJ1-2
TGTGCCAGCAGCTTGGGCGTAGCTAACTATGGCTACACCTTC
CASSLGVANYGYTF